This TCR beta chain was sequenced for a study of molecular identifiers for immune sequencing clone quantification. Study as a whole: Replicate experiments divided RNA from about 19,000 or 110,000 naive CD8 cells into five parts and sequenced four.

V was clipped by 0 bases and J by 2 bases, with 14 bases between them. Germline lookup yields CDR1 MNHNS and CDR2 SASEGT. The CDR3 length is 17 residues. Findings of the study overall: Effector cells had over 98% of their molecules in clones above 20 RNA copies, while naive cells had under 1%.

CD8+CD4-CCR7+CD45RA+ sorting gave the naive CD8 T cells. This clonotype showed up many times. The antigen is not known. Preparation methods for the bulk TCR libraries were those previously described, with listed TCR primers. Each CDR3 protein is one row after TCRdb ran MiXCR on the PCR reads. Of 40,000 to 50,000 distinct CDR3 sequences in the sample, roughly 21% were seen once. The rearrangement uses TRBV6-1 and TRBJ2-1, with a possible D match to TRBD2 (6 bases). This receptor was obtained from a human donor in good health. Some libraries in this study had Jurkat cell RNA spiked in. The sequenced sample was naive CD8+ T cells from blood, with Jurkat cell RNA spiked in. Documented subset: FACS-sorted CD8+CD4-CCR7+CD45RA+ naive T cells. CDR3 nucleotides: TGTGCCAGCAGTGAAGCGCGGGGTGGAATCGCCTACAATGAGCAGTTCTTC. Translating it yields CASSEARGGIAYNEQFF.